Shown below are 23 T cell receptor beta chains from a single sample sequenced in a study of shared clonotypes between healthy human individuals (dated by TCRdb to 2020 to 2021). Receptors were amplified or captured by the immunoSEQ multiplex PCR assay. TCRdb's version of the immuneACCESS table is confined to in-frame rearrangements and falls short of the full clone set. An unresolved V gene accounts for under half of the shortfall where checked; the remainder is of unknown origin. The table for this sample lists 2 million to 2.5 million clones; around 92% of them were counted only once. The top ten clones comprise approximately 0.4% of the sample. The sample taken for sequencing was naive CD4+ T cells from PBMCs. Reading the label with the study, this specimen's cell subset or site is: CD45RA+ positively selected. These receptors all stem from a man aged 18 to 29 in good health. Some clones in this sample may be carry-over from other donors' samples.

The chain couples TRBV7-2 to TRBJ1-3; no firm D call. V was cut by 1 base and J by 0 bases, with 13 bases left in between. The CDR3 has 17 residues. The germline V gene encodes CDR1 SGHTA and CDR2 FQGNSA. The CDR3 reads CASSLGGPWSSGNTIYF. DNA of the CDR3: TGTGCCAGCAGCTTAGGTGGGCCGTGGTCCTCTGGAAACACCATATATTTT.

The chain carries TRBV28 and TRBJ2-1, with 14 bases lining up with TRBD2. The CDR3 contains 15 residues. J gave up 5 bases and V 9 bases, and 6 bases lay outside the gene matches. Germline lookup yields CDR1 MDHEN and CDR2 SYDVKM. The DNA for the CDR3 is TGTGCCAGTTTTAGACTAGCGGGAGGGAACAATGAGCAGTTCTTC. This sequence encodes CASFRLAGGNNEQFF.

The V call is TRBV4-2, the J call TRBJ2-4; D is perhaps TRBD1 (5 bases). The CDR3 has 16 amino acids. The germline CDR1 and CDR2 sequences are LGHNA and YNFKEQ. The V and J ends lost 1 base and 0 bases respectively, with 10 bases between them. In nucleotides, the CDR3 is TGTGCCAGCAGCCAAGGAAAGGGGATAGCCAAAAACATTCAGTACTTC. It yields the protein CASSQGKGIAKNIQYF.

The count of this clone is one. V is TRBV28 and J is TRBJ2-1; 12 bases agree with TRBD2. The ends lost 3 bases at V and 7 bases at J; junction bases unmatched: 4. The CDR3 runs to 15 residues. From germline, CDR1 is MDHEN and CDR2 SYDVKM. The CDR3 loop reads CASSLTSGRVNEQFF. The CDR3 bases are TGTGCCAGCAGTTTGACTAGCGGGAGAGTGAATGAGCAGTTCTTC.

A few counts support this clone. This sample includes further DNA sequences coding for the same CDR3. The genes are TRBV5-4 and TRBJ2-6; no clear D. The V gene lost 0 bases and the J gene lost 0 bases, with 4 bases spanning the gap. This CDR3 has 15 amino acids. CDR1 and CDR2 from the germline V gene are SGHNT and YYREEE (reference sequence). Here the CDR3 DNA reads TGTGCCAGCAGCTTGGGAGGCTCTGGGGCCAACGTCCTGACTTTC. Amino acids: CASSLGGSGANVLTF.

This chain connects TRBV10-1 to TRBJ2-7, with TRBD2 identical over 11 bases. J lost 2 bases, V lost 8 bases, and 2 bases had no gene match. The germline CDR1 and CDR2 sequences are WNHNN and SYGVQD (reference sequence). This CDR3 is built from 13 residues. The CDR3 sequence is CASGSGRAYEQYF. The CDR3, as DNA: TGCGCCAGCGGTAGCGGGAGGGCCTACGAGCAGTACTTC.

The CDR3 region has the DNA TGTGCCAGCCTCAAACAGGGGGGCTCGGATGCTTTCTTT. Protein: CASLKQGGSDAFF. This sequence joins TRBV6-6 and TRBJ1-1, with TRBD1 matching 8 bases. CDR1 and CDR2 from the germline V gene are MNHNY and SVGAGI (reference sequence). V lost 8 bases, J lost 11 bases, and 13 bases stayed unmatched. The CDR3 is 13 amino acids.

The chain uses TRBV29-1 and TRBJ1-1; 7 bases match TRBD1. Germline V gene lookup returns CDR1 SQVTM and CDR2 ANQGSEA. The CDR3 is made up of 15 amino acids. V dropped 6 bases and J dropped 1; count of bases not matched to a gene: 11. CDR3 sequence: CSVVTTGQQNTEAFF. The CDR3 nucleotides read TGCAGCGTCGTAACTACGGGACAGCAGAACACTGAAGCTTTCTTT.

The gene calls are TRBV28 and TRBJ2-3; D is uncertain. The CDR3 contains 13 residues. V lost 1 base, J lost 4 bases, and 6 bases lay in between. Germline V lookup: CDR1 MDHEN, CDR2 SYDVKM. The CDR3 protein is CASSLLQPDTQYF. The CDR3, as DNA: TGTGCCAGCAGTTTATTACAGCCAGATACGCAGTATTTT.

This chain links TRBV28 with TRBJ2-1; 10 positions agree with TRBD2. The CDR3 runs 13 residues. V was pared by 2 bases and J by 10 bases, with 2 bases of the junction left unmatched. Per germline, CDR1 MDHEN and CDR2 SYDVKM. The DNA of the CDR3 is TGTGCCAGCAGTTTAGGACTAGCGGCCGAGCAGTTCTTC. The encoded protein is CASSLGLAAEQFF.

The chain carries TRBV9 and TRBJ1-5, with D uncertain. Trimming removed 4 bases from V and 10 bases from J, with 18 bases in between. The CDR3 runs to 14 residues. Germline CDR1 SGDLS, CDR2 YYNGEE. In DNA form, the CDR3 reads TGTGCCAGCAGCCTCGAGGCGACTGGCCTCCCCCAGCATTTT. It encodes CASSLEATGLPQHF.

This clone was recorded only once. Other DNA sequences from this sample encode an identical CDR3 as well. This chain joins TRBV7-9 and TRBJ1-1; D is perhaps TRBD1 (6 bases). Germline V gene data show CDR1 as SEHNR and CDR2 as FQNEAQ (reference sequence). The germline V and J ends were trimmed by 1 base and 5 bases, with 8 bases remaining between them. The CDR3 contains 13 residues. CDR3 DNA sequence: TGTGCCAGCAGCTTAGATAGGGGGACTGAAGCTTTCTTT. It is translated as CASSLDRGTEAFF.

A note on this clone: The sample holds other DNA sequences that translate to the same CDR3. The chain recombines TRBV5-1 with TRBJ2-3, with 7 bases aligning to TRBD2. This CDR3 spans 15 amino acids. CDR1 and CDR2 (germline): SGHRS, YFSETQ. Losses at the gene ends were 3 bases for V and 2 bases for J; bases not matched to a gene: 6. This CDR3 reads CASSSLAGDTDTQYF. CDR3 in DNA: TGCGCCAGCAGCTCCCTCGCGGGAGACACAGATACGCAGTATTTT.

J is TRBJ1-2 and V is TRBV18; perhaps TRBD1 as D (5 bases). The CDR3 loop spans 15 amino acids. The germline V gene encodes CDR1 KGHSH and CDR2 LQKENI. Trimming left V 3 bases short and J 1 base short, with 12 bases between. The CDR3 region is CASSPSPTVNYGYTF. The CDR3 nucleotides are TGTGCCAGCTCACCCTCCCCGACAGTTAACTATGGCTACACCTTC.

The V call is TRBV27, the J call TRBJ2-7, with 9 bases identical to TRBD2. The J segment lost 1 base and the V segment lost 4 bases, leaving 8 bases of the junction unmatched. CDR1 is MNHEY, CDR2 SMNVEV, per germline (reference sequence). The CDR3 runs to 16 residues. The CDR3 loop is CASSSKGGRVSYEQYF. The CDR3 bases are TGTGCCAGCAGTTCCAAGGGCGGGAGGGTTTCCTACGAGCAGTACTTC.

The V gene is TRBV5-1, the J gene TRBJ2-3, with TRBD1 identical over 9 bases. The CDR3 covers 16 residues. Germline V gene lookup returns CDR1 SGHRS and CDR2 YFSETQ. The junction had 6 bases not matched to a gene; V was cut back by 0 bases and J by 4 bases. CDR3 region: CASSLEGQGVPDTQYF. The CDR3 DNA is TGCGCCAGCAGCTTGGAGGGACAGGGAGTACCAGATACGCAGTATTTT.

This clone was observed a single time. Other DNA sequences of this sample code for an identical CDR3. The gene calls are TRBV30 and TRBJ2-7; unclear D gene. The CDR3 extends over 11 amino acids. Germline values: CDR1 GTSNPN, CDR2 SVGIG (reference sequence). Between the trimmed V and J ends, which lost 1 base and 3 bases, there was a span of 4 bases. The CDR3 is CAWSGDYEQYF. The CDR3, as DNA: TGTGCCTGGAGTGGAGACTACGAGCAGTACTTC.

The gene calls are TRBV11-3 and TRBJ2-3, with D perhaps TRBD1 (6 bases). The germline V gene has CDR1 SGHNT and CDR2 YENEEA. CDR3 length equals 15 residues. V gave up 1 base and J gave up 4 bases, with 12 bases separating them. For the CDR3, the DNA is TGTGCCAGCAGCTTAGGCAGGGGAGCCCCAGATACGCAGTATTTT. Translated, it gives CASSLGRGAPDTQYF. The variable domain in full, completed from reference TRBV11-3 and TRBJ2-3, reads EAGVVQSPRYKIIEKKQPVAFWCNPISGHNTLYWYLQNLGQGPELLIRYENEEAVDDSQLPKDRFSAERLKGVDSTLKIQPAELGDSAVYLCASSLGRGAPDTQYFGPGTRLTVL.

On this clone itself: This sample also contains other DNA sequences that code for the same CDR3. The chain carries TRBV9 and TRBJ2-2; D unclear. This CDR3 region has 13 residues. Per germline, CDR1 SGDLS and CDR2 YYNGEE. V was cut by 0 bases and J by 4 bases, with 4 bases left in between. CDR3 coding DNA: TGTGCCAGCAGCGTAGGAGTCACCGGGGAGCTGTTTTTT. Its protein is CASSVGVTGELFF. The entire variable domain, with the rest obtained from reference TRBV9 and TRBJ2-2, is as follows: DSGVTQTPKHLITATGQRVTLRCSPRSGDLSVYWYQQSLDQGLQFLIQYYNGEERAKGNILERFSAQQFPDLHSELNLSSLELGDSALYFCASSVGVTGELFFGEGSRLTVL.

Here the CDR3 DNA reads TGCGCCAGCAGCCAATTTATCCAGGGGGGGCCGACAGGGCTAAATGAGCAGTTCTTC. Its translation is CASSQFIQGGPTGLNEQFF. The chain recombines TRBV4-1 with TRBJ2-1, with D perhaps given as TRBD1 or TRBD2 (7 bases each). With 2 bases removed from V and 7 bases from J, the gap between germline ends came to 27 bases. The CDR3 length is 19 residues. The germline V gene encodes CDR1 MGHRA and CDR2 YSYEKL.

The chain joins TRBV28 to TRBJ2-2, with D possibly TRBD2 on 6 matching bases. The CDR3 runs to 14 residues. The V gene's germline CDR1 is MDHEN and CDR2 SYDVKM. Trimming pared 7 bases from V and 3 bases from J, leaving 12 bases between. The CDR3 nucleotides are TGTGCCAGCATCCGGGACTTAGACACCGGGGAGCTGTTTTTT. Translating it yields CASIRDLDTGELFF.

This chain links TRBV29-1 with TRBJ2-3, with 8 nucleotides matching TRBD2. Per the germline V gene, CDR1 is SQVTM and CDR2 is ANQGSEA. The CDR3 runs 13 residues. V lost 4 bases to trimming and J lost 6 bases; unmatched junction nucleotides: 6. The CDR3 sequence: CSVVAGGWDTQYF. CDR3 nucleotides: TGCAGCGTTGTTGCGGGAGGATGGGATACGCAGTATTTT.

The chain's CDR3 is CASSPVGSGRGNEQYF. CDR3 coding DNA: TGTGCCAGCAGCCCAGTTGGGAGCGGGAGAGGCAACGAGCAGTACTTC. The chain carries TRBV28 and TRBJ2-7; TRBD2 aligns across 8 bases. The CDR3 has 16 amino acids. Germline V gene lookup returns CDR1 MDHEN and CDR2 SYDVKM. V dropped 6 bases and J dropped 5; count of bases not matched to a gene: 15. The variable domain in full, completed from reference TRBV28 and TRBJ2-7, reads DVKVTQSSRYLVKRTGEKVFLECVQDMDHENMFWYRQDPGLGLRLIYFSYDVKMKEKGDIPEGYSVSREKKERFSLILESASTNQTSMYLCASSPVGSGRGNEQYFGPGTRLTVT.